One and the same sample provided the 22 T cell receptor beta chains below, sequenced in a study of blood T cell repertoires in COVID-19. Assay: immunoSEQ multiplex PCR; the TCRdb copy retains only in-frame clones and omits some. The sample holds fewer than 400,000 clones, roughly 90% seen once. Sequences were obtained from PBMCs or T cells enriched from blood (not recorded which). The source is a man between 60 and 75 years old who had recovered from COVID-19.

This clone showed up just a few times. This chain uses TRBV5-6 with TRBJ1-6; TRBD1 agrees at 8 bases. J was trimmed by 13 bases and V by 0 bases; bases with no gene match: 6. From germline, CDR1 is SGHDT and CDR2 YYEEEE. This CDR3 region has 14 residues. The CDR3 loop is CASSLEQGVTPLHF. The CDR3 coding sequence is TGTGCCAGCAGCTTGGAACAGGGGGTAACCCCCCTCCACTTT.

V gene TRBV28 combines with J gene TRBJ2-7; the match to TRBD2 covers 10 bases. CDR1 is MDHEN and CDR2 is SYDVKM in the germline V gene. J lost 7 bases, V lost 7 bases, and 16 bases had no gene match. The CDR3 extends over 16 amino acids. The CDR3 nucleotides read TGTGCCAGCACCCCTGGAGCGGGAGGGCTCCAGGGAGAGCAGTACTTC. This gives the protein CASTPGAGGLQGEQYF.

The J gene is TRBJ2-5, the V gene TRBV2; the match to TRBD2 covers 12 bases. The germline V gene encodes CDR1 SNHLY and CDR2 FYNNEI. V lost 8 bases, J lost 1 base, and 8 bases stayed unmatched. This CDR3 comprises 16 residues. As DNA, the CDR3 is TGTGCCAGCCTTACCGCTAGCGGGAGGGCCCAAGAGACCCAGTACTTC. The encoded protein is CASLTASGRAQETQYF.

The genes are TRBV2 and TRBJ1-5; D remains ambiguous. CDR3 length equals 15 residues. Looked up from germline, CDR1 is SNHLY and CDR2 is FYNNEI. The V and J ends lost 5 bases and 4 bases respectively, with 15 bases between them. CDR3 protein: CASSYSGPGNQPQHF. The CDR3 DNA reads TGTGCCAGCAGTTACTCTGGTCCGGGTAATCAGCCCCAGCATTTT.

The CDR3 loop reads CASSVRTGISEKLFF. DNA for the CDR3: TGTGCCAGCAGCGTAAGGACAGGGATAAGCGAAAAACTGTTTTTT. This chain links TRBV5-4 with TRBJ1-4; 8 bases are shared with TRBD1. CDR1 is SGHNT and CDR2 is YYREEE in the germline V gene (reference sequence). V lost 4 bases, J lost 8 bases, and 10 bases stayed unmatched. The CDR3 sequence is 15 residues long.

V usage is TRBV7-9 and J usage is TRBJ2-1; 7 nucleotides line up with TRBD2. The germline V gene has CDR1 SEHNR and CDR2 FQNEAQ (reference sequence). CDR3 length: 14 amino acids. The ends lost 5 bases at V and 5 bases at J; junction bases unmatched: 6. CDR3 amino acids: CASSRTTSNNEQFF. Written as DNA, the CDR3 is TGTGCCAGCAGCCGAACGACTAGCAACAATGAGCAGTTCTTC.

The gene calls are TRBV28 and TRBJ2-1; 12 nucleotides agree with TRBD2. The V segment lost 3 bases and the J segment 6 bases; nucleotides outside the gene matches: 6. CDR1 MDHEN and CDR2 SYDVKM come from the germline V gene. The CDR3 has 16 amino acids. The CDR3 DNA reads as TGTGCCAGCAGTTTGTTCACTAGCGGGAGGTCCAATGAGCAGTTCTTC. Amino acid sequence: CASSLFTSGRSNEQFF.

The V call is TRBV19, the J call TRBJ1-2; D is uncertain. The CDR3 loop spans 13 amino acids. The germline V gene encodes CDR1 LNHDA and CDR2 SQIVND (reference sequence). Trimming took off 7 bases at V and 3 bases at J, with 12 bases between the two ends. The CDR3 sequence is CASNPGTDYGYTF. DNA for the CDR3: TGTGCCAGTAATCCTGGTACAGACTATGGCTACACCTTC.

This clone appeared a few times. The chain uses TRBV18 and TRBJ1-1, with D perhaps matching TRBD1 (5 bases). V shed 5 bases and J shed 5 bases, with 9 bases lying between them. The CDR3 is 12 amino acids. Per germline, CDR1 KGHSH and CDR2 LQKENI. The CDR3 sequence: CASSGRGTEAFF. CDR3 coding DNA: TGTGCCAGCTCAGGGCGGGGGACTGAAGCTTTCTTT.

The chain carries TRBV7-3 and TRBJ2-1; TRBD2 matches 8 bases. Germline V gives CDR1 SGHTA, CDR2 FQGTGA. The CDR3 consists of 17 residues. J was trimmed by 8 bases and V by 5 bases; bases with no gene match: 17. CDR3 DNA: TGTGCCAGCAGCCCCGCCCCTGTAAGCGGGAGTGCCTATGAGCAGTTCTTC. Translated, it gives CASSPAPVSGSAYEQFF.

The chain joins TRBV9 to TRBJ2-1; TRBD2 matches 8 bases. In germline, CDR1 is SGDLS, CDR2 YYNGEE. The CDR3 runs 15 residues. Trimming took 0 bases from V and 7 from J; bases not matched to a gene: 6. The CDR3 DNA follows: TGTGCCAGCAGCGTAGGGAGCGGGAGAAGGAATGAGCAGTTCTTC. This codes for CASSVGSGRRNEQFF.

This chain uses TRBV18 with TRBJ2-7; D uncertain. The germline gives CDR1 KGHSH, CDR2 LQKENI. This CDR3 is built from 13 residues. Trimming left V 6 bases short and J 3 bases short, with 12 bases between. CDR3 DNA: TGTGCCAGCTCCCCAACTGAGGACTACGAGCAGTACTTC. Translated, it gives CASSPTEDYEQYF.

The chain uses TRBV5-4 and TRBJ1-1, with 8 bases that match TRBD1. The CDR3 consists of 14 residues. Trimming cost V 4 bases and J 10 bases; bases outside gene matches: 12. Germline-derived CDR1 and CDR2 are SGHNT and YYREEE (reference sequence). CDR3 amino acids: CASSQQGVRTVAFF. The CDR3 nucleotides are TGTGCCAGCAGCCAACAGGGGGTCCGGACGGTAGCTTTCTTT.

In regard to this clone: The junction departs from germline at one end; a sequencing error may be responsible. This chain connects TRBV5-1 to TRBJ2-3; TRBD2 agrees at 7 bases. The CDR3 totals 13 residues. CDR1 and CDR2 from the germline V gene are SGHRS and YFSETQ. The DNA of the CDR3 is TGCGGCAGCAGCCCCCCCCTAGCGGATATGCAGTATTTT. This encodes CGSSPPLADMQYF.

The chain links TRBV5-1 to TRBJ1-4, with D perhaps TRBD1 (5 bases). Deletions cut 0 bases from V and 8 bases from J, with 14 bases between. Germline CDR1 reads SGHRS; CDR2 reads YFSETQ. The CDR3 loop spans 15 amino acids. The CDR3 nucleotides are TGCGCCAGCAGCTTGGCCCCATCCCCAGGGGAAAAACTGTTTTTT. Translating it yields CASSLAPSPGEKLFF.

The genes are TRBV7-9 and TRBJ1-4; unclear D gene. CDR3 length: 15 amino acids. Germline V lookup: CDR1 SEHNR, CDR2 FQNEAQ (reference sequence). Trimming removed 5 bases at V and 6 bases at J, with 16 bases between. CDR3 sequence (DNA): TGTGCCAGCAGCCCAACAGCCGCTGTTGATGAAAAACTGTTTTTT. Its translation is CASSPTAAVDEKLFF.

The CDR3: CASSLSPSAAYNEQFF. CDR3 sequence (DNA): TGTGCCAGCAGTTTATCGCCCTCCGCGGCCTACAATGAGCAGTTCTTC. This chain uses TRBV27 with TRBJ2-1; D call uncertain. V lost 0 bases to trimming and J lost 2 bases, with 11 bases between them. The V gene's germline CDR1 is MNHEY and CDR2 SMNVEV (reference sequence). This CDR3 is built from 16 residues.

V is TRBV7-2 and J is TRBJ1-4, with TRBD1 matching 8 bases. CDR3 size: 15 residues. Germline lookup yields CDR1 SGHTA and CDR2 FQGNSA. Trimming took 6 bases from V and 2 from J; bases not matched to a gene: 5. CDR3 DNA: TGTGCCAGCAGTCGGAACAGGGGGACTAATGAAAAACTGTTTTTT. This gives the protein CASSRNRGTNEKLFF.

This chain joins TRBV2 and TRBJ2-2; D remains ambiguous. Per the germline V gene, CDR1 is SNHLY and CDR2 is FYNNEI. V shed 5 bases and J shed 4 bases, with 8 bases lying between them. The CDR3 is 13 amino acids. In DNA form, the CDR3 reads TGTGCCAGCAGTTCATTTCCCACCGGGGAGCTGTTTTTT. Its translation: CASSSFPTGELFF.

V is TRBV14 and J is TRBJ2-1; the match to TRBD2 covers 12 bases. CDR3 size: 16 residues. V lost 0 bases to trimming and J lost 7 bases; unmatched junction nucleotides: 4. Germline lookup yields CDR1 SGHDN and CDR2 FVKESK. CDR3 DNA: TGTGCCAGCAGCCAAGATGGACTAGCGGGATGGAATGAGCAGTTCTTC. Translation gives CASSQDGLAGWNEQFF.

The table lists this clone with a few counts. The rearrangement uses TRBV5-4 and TRBJ1-5, with 8 positions matching TRBD1. The CDR3 is made up of 15 amino acids. Germline CDR1 reads SGHNT; CDR2 reads YYREEE (reference sequence). Trimming removed 2 bases from V and 4 bases from J; junction bases left unmatched: 5. The CDR3 nucleotides are TGTGCCAGCAGCTTCCGGACAGGGATGAATCAGCCCCAGCATTTT. Translation gives CASSFRTGMNQPQHF.

This clone has only one observation. The chain is built from TRBV5-1 and TRBJ2-1; possibly TRBD2 for D (6 bases). This CDR3 is 16 amino acids long. Trimming stripped 0 bases from V and 1 base from J, with 11 bases between. Germline lookup yields CDR1 SGHRS and CDR2 YFSETQ. CDR3 sequence reads: CASSLGGTLSYNEQFF. CDR3 coding DNA: TGCGCCAGCAGCTTGGGAGGGACTTTGTCCTACAATGAGCAGTTCTTC.